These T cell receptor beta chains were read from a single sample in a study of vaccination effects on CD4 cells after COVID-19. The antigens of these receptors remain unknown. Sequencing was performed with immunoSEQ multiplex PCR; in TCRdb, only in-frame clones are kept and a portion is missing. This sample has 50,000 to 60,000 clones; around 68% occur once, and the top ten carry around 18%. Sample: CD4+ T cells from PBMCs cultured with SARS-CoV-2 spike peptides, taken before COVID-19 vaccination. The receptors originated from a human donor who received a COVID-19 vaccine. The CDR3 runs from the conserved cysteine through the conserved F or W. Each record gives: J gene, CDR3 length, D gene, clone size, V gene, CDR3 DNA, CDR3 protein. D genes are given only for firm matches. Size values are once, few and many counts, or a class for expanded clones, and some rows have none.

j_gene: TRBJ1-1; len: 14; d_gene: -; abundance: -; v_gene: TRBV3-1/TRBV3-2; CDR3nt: TGTGCCAGCAGCCGTCAGGGGTCGAACACTGAAGCTTTCTTT; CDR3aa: CASSRQGSNTEAFF
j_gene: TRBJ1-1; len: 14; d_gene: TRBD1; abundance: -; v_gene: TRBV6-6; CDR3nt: TGTGCCAGCAACTTGGACCTGGACAGGGTGGGAGCTTTCTTT; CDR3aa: CASNLDLDRVGAFF
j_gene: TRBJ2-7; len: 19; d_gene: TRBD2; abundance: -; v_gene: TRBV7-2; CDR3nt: TGTGCCAGCAGCCGCACCTGGGGGGATAGCGGGATGTTATCCTACGAGCAGTACTTC; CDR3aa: CASSRTWGDSGMLSYEQYF
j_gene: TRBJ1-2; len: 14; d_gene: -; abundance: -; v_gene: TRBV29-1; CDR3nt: TGCAGCGTTGATTCGAAGCCCGGGGGTTATGGCTACACCTTC; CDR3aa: CSVDSKPGGYGYTF
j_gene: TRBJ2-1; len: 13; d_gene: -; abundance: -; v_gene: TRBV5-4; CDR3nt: TGTGCCAGCAGCTTACCCAGAGGGGATGAGCAGTTCTTC; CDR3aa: CASSLPRGDEQFF
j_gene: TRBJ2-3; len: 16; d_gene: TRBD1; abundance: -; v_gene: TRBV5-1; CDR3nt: TGCGCCAGCAGCTTGGCACGGGACAGGGGGTCGGATACGCAGTATTTT; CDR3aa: CASSLARDRGSDTQYF
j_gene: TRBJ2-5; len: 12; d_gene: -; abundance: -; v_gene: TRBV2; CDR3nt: TGTGCCAGCAGAGGCCCGGAAGAGACCCAGTACTTC; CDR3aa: CASRGPEETQYF
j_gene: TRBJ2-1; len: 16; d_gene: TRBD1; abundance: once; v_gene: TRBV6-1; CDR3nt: TGTGCCAGCAGTGAAGGGGGGACAGGGGCCTACAATGAGCAGTTCTTC; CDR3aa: CASSEGGTGAYNEQFF
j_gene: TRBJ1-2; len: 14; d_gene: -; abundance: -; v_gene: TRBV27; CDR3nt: TGTGCCAGCAGTTCAGACAGGAACTACTATGGCTACACCTTC; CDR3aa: CASSSDRNYYGYTF
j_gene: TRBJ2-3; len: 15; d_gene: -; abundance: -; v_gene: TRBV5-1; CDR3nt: TGCGCCAGCAGCCCCCCCCCAAGCGGCACAGATACGCAGTATTTT; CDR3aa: CASSPPPSGTDTQYF
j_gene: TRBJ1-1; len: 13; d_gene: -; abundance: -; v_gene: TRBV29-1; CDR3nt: TGCAGCGTTGGACGGGGAGTTCTCACTGAAGCTTTCTTT; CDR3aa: CSVGRGVLTEAFF
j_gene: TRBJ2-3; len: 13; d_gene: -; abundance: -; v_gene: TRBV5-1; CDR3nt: TGCGCCAGCAGCCCGGCAAGGGTAGATACGCAGTATTTT; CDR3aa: CASSPARVDTQYF
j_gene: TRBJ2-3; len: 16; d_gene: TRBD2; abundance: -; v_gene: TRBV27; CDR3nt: TGTGCCAGCAGACTAGCGGGAGGGCCCGACACAGATACGCAGTATTTT; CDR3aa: CASRLAGGPDTDTQYF
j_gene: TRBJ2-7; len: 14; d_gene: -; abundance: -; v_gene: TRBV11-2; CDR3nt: TGTGCCAGCAGCTCGCGCCCTACATTGGATGAGCAGTACTTC; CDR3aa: CASSSRPTLDEQYF
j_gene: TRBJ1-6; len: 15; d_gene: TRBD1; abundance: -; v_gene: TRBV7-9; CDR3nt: TGTGCCAGCAGCGGAGGGGACAGGGGGTCTTCACCCCTCCACTTT; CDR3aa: CASSGGDRGSSPLHF
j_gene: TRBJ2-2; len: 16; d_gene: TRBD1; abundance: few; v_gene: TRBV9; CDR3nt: TGTGCCAGCAGCCCCGGAAGAGGGCAGGGGGCCGGGGAGCTGTTTTTT; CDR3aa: CASSPGRGQGAGELFF
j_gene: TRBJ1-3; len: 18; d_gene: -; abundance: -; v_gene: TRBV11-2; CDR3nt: TGTGCCAGCAGCTTAAGTCCCAGGAGTCCTTTCTCTGGAAACACCATATATTTT; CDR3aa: CASSLSPRSPFSGNTIYF
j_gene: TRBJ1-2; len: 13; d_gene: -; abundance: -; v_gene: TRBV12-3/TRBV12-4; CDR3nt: TGTGCCAGCATCAAAGGGGATGGGGGCGGCTACACCTTC; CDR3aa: CASIKGDGGGYTF
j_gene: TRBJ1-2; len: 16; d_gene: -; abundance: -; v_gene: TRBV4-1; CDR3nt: TGCGCCAGCAGCCAAGATCTCCGGTGGTGGCCCCTTGGCTACACCTTC; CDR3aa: CASSQDLRWWPLGYTF
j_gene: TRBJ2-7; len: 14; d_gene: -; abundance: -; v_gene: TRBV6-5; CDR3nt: TGTGCCAGCAGTTACCGCGGGGGCCAGGACGAGCAGTACTTC; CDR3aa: CASSYRGGQDEQYF
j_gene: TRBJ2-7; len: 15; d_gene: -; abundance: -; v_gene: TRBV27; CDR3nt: TGTGCCAGCAGTTTATTTTATGAGGGCAGCTACGAGCAGTACTTC; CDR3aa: CASSLFYEGSYEQYF
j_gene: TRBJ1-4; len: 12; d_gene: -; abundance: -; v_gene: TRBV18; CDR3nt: TGTGCCAGCTCACGTCCCCAGGGGAAACTGTTTTTT; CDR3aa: CASSRPQGKLFF
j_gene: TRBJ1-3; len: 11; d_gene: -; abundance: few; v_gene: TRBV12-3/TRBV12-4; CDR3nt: TGTGCCAGCAGCCCTGCAAACACCATATATTTT; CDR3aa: CASSPANTIYF
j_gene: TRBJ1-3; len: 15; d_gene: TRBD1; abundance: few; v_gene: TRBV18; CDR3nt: TGTGCCAGCTCACCACCGGACAGGGGAAGAAACACCATATATTTT; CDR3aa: CASSPPDRGRNTIYF
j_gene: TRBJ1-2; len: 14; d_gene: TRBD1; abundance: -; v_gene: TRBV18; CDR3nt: TGTGCCAGCTCACCTTTACAGGGGGCTGAAGGCTACACCTTC; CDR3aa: CASSPLQGAEGYTF
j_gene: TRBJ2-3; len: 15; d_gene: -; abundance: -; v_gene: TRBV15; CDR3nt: TGTGCCACCAGCGGAGGTAGGGTGGAACTAGATACGCAGTATTTT; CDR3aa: CATSGGRVELDTQYF
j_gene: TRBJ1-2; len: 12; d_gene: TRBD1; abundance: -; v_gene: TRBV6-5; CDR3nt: TGTGCCAGCACTCGGGACAGGGTTAACTACACCTTC; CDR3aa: CASTRDRVNYTF
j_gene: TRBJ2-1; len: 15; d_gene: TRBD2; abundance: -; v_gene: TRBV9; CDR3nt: TGTGCCAGCAGCGTAGCTTTTAGCGGGGGAGGTGAGCAGTTCTTC; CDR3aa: CASSVAFSGGGEQFF
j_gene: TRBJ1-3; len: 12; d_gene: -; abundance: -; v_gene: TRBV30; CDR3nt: TGTGCCTGGAGTGTAACCCGGGGCACCATATATTTT; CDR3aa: CAWSVTRGTIYF
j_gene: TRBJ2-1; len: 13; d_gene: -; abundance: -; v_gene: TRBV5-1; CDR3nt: TGCGCCAGCAGCACCAGGACAGAGAATGAGCAGTTCTTC; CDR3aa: CASSTRTENEQFF
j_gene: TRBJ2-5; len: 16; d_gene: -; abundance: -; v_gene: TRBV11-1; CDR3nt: TGTGCCAGCAGCTTAGCGGTCAGGGCCGACCTGGAGACCCAGTACTTC; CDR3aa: CASSLAVRADLETQYF
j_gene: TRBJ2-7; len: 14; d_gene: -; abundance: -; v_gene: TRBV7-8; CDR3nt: TGTGCCAGCAGCAAAGGGGGGATTATCTACGAGCAGTACTTC; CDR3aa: CASSKGGIIYEQYF
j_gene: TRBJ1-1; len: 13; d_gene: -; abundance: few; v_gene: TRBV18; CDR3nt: TGTGCCAGCTCACCACCGTGGGACACTGAAGCTTTCTTT; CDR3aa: CASSPPWDTEAFF
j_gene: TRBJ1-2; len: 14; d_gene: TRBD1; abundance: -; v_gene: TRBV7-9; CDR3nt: TGTGCCAGCACCATGGGACAGGGGGCGCGAGGCTACACCTTC; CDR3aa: CASTMGQGARGYTF
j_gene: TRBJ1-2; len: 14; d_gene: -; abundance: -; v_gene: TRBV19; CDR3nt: TGTGCCAGTACCTCCGCGGGGATCGGGTATGGCTACACCTTC; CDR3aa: CASTSAGIGYGYTF
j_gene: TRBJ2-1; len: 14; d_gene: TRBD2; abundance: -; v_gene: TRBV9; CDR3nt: TGTGCCAGCAATAGACTAGCGGGAGATAATGAGCAGTTCTTC; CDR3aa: CASNRLAGDNEQFF
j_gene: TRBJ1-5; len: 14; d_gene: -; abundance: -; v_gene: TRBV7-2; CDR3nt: TGTGCCAGCAGCACGGACGGGGACAATCAGCCCCAGCATTTT; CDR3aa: CASSTDGDNQPQHF
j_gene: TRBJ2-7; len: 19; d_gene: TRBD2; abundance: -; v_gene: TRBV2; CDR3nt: TGTGCCAGCCTGATAGGTACAGGGGGACTAGCGGGAGGGCCTTACGAGCAGTACTTC; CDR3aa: CASLIGTGGLAGGPYEQYF
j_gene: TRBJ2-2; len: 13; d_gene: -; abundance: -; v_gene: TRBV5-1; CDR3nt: TGCGCCAGCATTTCGGACGGGACCGGGGAGCTGTTTTTT; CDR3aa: CASISDGTGELFF
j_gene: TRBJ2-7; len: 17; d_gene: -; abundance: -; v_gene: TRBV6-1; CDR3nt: TGTGCCAGCAGTGACAAGCCACAGTCCCCAGGAAAAGACGAGCAGTACTTC; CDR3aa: CASSDKPQSPGKDEQYF
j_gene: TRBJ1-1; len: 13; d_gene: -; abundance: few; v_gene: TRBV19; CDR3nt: TGTGCCAGTAGCGATACAGCGAACACTGAAGCTTTCTTT; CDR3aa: CASSDTANTEAFF
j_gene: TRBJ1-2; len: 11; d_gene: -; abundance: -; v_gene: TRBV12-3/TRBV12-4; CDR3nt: TGTGCCAGCACCGCCCGCCGTGGCTACACCTTC; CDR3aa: CASTARRGYTF
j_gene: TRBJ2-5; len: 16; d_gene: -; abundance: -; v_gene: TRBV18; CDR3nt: TGTGCCAGCTCACCGCGAAGGGGCGGATTTAAAGGGACCCAGTACTTC; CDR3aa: CASSPRRGGFKGTQYF
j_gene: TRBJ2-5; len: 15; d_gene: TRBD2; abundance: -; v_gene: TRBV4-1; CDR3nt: TGCGCCAGCAGCCGGAGACTAGCGGGAGGGGAGACCCAGTACTTC; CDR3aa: CASSRRLAGGETQYF
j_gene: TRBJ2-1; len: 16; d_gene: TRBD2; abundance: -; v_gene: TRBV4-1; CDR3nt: TGCGCCAGCAGCCCTGGACTAGCGGGCTCCTACAATGAGCAGTTCTTC; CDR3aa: CASSPGLAGSYNEQFF
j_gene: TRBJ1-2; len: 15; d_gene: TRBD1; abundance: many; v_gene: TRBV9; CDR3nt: TGTGCCAGCAGACCCTCGACAGGGGGCGCGTTTGGCTACACCTTC; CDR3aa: CASRPSTGGAFGYTF
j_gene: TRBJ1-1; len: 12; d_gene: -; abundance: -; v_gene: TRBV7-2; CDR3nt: TGTGCCAGCAGCTTAGGGCAGCACGAAGCTTTCTTT; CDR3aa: CASSLGQHEAFF
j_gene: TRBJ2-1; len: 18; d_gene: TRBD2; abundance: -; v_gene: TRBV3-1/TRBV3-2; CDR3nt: TGTGCCAGCAGGCACGGGACTAGCGGGACTAGCTCCTACAATGAGCAGTTCTTC; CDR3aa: CASRHGTSGTSSYNEQFF
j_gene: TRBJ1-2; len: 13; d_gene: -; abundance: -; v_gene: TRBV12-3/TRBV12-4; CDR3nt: TGTGCCAGCAGTTTAACAGGGACCTATGGCTACACCTTC; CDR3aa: CASSLTGTYGYTF
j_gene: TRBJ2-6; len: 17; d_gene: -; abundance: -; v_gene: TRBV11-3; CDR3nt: TGTGCCAGCAGCCCAAACGCAGGTAGCTCTGGGGCCAACGTCCTGACTTTC; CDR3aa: CASSPNAGSSGANVLTF